This T cell receptor (beta chain) comes out of a study of metastatic and nonmetastatic thyroid tumors (dated by TCRdb to 2019 to 2021). Turning to the overall study: For patients with malignant and with benign thyroid disease, the researchers compared repertoires between peripheral blood samples and tumor or nodule tissue samples.

Library prep was done by PCR. The sequencing machine was an Illumina HiSeq 4000. The TCR beta-chain CDR3 region of each patient was profiled by high-throughput sequencing. The paper's processing steps were these. The researchers built a classifier to tell apart papillary thyroid cancer patients with distant metastasis, based on CDR3 differences among clinicopathological groups. The Shannon index was used to assess repertoire diversity, and the Morisita-Horn index was used to assess tumor-blood repertoire similarity. TCRdb reprocessed the public reads (quality trimming at Q25 with fastp, clone calling with MiXCR) and kept in-frame beta chains. What appears here as the V and J calls and clone size reflects TCRdb's work, not the paper's. The sample yields 30,000 to 45,000 clones; around 27% were counted once. Approximately 11% of the sample is in the top ten clones. Before undergoing thyroid surgery, none of the patients had been given any kind of treatment. Using T-cell receptor beta sequencing, the researchers looked back retrospectively at clinical samples from patients, gathered between about 2012 and 2018.

The CDR3 spans 15 residues, from the cysteine through the phenylalanine. Of all the DNA, just the CDR3 is kept, 45 bases in frame from base 1. The germline V gene encodes CDR1 WSHSY and CDR2 SAAADI. The junction shows trimming of 2 bases on V and 6 bases on J, and the gene matches do not reach 3 bases of it. Study-wide findings and limitations: In both blood and tumor samples, TCR beta diversity was reported to be significantly higher in malignant tumors than in benign nodules.

This clone turned up a few times. What this receptor recognizes is not known. There are no base qualities to consult, and no much larger clone falls within one base. The chain employs TRBV10-2 and TRBJ2-3, and TRBD2 aligns with 12 junction nucleotides. The receptor comes from a male donor with papillary thyroid cancer or a benign thyroid nodule (not recorded which). Some clones in this sample may be carry-over from other donors' samples. The sequencing input was blood. Read as DNA, the sequence is TGCGCCAGCAGTGAGGGGGGACTAGCGGGTGATACGCAGTATTTT. This is translated as CASSEGGLAGDTQYF.